Listed below are T cell receptor beta chains from one sample, sequenced in a study of shared clonotypes between healthy human individuals. Assay: immunoSEQ multiplex PCR; the TCRdb copy retains only in-frame clones and omits some. Found here are 2 million to 3 million clones, 93% of them singletons; the top ten hold 0.36%. Material: naive CD4+ T cells from PBMCs. The receptors shown here come from a man between 18 and 35 years old in good health. Some clones in this sample may be carry-over from other donors' samples. Each CDR3 is given with its conserved first and last residue. D genes are given only for firm matches. The size field is filled for only some rows; it gives once, few, many or a size class.

cdr3_nt: TGTGCCACCGCTAGGGACCGCGGGTACGAGCAGTACTTC
cdr3_aa: CATARDRGYEQYF
d_call: .
v_call: TRBV10-3
j_call: TRBJ2-7
clone_size: .

cdr3_nt: TGTGCCAGCAGGGGACTAGCGGTACAAGAGACCCAGTACTTC
cdr3_aa: CASRGLAVQETQYF
d_call: TRBD2
v_call: TRBV7-9
j_call: TRBJ2-5
clone_size: .

cdr3_nt: TGCGCCAGCAGCTTGGTCTCGGGACAGGACTACGAGCAGTACTTC
cdr3_aa: CASSLVSGQDYEQYF
d_call: TRBD1
v_call: TRBV5-1
j_call: TRBJ2-7
clone_size: .

cdr3_nt: TGTGCCAGCAGCTTAGAGGTGTGGGGGGGCCCGGAAAATGAGCAGTTCTTC
cdr3_aa: CASSLEVWGGPENEQFF
d_call: .
v_call: TRBV7-9
j_call: TRBJ2-1
clone_size: .

cdr3_nt: TGTGCCAGCAGCATCAGGGGACAGGGGGCAGATACGCAGTATTTT
cdr3_aa: CASSIRGQGADTQYF
d_call: TRBD1
v_call: TRBV9
j_call: TRBJ2-3
clone_size: once

cdr3_nt: TGTGCCAGCAGCCAAGTGGGGGACCGGGCCGGGGAGCTGTTTTTT
cdr3_aa: CASSQVGDRAGELFF
d_call: .
v_call: TRBV4-2
j_call: TRBJ2-2
clone_size: .

cdr3_nt: TGTGCCAGCAGCACCAGGGAGGGCACTGAAGCTTTCTTT
cdr3_aa: CASSTREGTEAFF
d_call: .
v_call: TRBV7-9
j_call: TRBJ1-1
clone_size: few

cdr3_nt: TGTGCCAGCAGCTTGGCTGGCAGGTCTAGCGGGAGTTACTACGAGCAGTACTTC
cdr3_aa: CASSLAGRSSGSYYEQYF
d_call: TRBD2
v_call: TRBV5-6
j_call: TRBJ2-7
clone_size: .

cdr3_nt: TGCGCCAGCAGCCAAGAGAGCCGCGGGAGGACTGAAGCTTTCTTT
cdr3_aa: CASSQESRGRTEAFF
d_call: .
v_call: TRBV4-1
j_call: TRBJ1-1
clone_size: .

cdr3_nt: TGCGCCAGCAGCGCTAGCCCTAGCGGGCAAGAGACCCAGTACTTC
cdr3_aa: CASSASPSGQETQYF
d_call: TRBD2
v_call: TRBV5-1
j_call: TRBJ2-5
clone_size: once

cdr3_nt: TGTGCCAGCCGCTCCCTGGGGCTCTCTGGAAACACCATATATTTT
cdr3_aa: CASRSLGLSGNTIYF
d_call: .
v_call: TRBV27
j_call: TRBJ1-3
clone_size: .

cdr3_nt: TGTGCCAGTAGTTTCCGGACAGGGGGCTATGGCTACACCTTC
cdr3_aa: CASSFRTGGYGYTF
d_call: TRBD1
v_call: TRBV19
j_call: TRBJ1-2
clone_size: .

cdr3_nt: TGTGCCAGCAGCTTAGATCCAGCAACTCAGCCCCAGCATTTT
cdr3_aa: CASSLDPATQPQHF
d_call: .
v_call: TRBV11-2
j_call: TRBJ1-5
clone_size: .

cdr3_nt: TGTGCCAGCAGCTACCCGGGACAGGGGAGCTCTGGGGCCAACGTCCTGACTTTC
cdr3_aa: CASSYPGQGSSGANVLTF
d_call: TRBD1
v_call: TRBV7-3
j_call: TRBJ2-6
clone_size: .

cdr3_nt: TGCAGCGTTGCGATAGGAGGGGGAGGGGATACGCAGTATTTT
cdr3_aa: CSVAIGGGGDTQYF
d_call: .
v_call: TRBV29-1
j_call: TRBJ2-3
clone_size: .

cdr3_nt: TGTGCCAGCAGCTTAGCAGTCAAAGAGACCCAGTACTTC
cdr3_aa: CASSLAVKETQYF
d_call: .
v_call: TRBV7-2
j_call: TRBJ2-5
clone_size: .

cdr3_nt: TGCGCCAGCAGCCTGGACAGGGGCTCTGGAAACACCATATATTTT
cdr3_aa: CASSLDRGSGNTIYF
d_call: TRBD1
v_call: TRBV4-3
j_call: TRBJ1-3
clone_size: .

cdr3_nt: TGTGCCAGCAGCTTATCCATGATGTCAGGCCGCAATGAGCAGTTCTTC
cdr3_aa: CASSLSMMSGRNEQFF
d_call: .
v_call: TRBV7-3
j_call: TRBJ2-1
clone_size: .

cdr3_nt: TGTGCCACACGCCGATCGGGGGGCACAGATACGCAGTATTTT
cdr3_aa: CATRRSGGTDTQYF
d_call: .
v_call: TRBV6-4
j_call: TRBJ2-3
clone_size: .

cdr3_nt: TGTGCCAGCAGCCAGCAGGGCAGGGGGACCGGGGAGCTGTTTTTT
cdr3_aa: CASSQQGRGTGELFF
d_call: TRBD1
v_call: TRBV7-3
j_call: TRBJ2-2
clone_size: once

cdr3_nt: TGTGCCATCAGTGCCCGTCTCACAAACTCCTACAATGAGCAGTTCTTC
cdr3_aa: CAISARLTNSYNEQFF
d_call: .
v_call: TRBV10-3
j_call: TRBJ2-1
clone_size: .

cdr3_nt: TGTGCCAGCAGCCAACCGCAGGGGGCGCCCTACGAGCAGTACTTC
cdr3_aa: CASSQPQGAPYEQYF
d_call: TRBD1
v_call: TRBV4-2
j_call: TRBJ2-7
clone_size: once

cdr3_nt: TGTGCCAGCAGCAAGTATACACAGCGGGCGTCGAACACCGGGGAGCTGTTTTTT
cdr3_aa: CASSKYTQRASNTGELFF
d_call: .
v_call: TRBV11-2
j_call: TRBJ2-2
clone_size: .

cdr3_nt: TGTGCCAGCAGCCGGACAGGGGGTAACACCGGGGAGCTGTTTTTT
cdr3_aa: CASSRTGGNTGELFF
d_call: TRBD1
v_call: TRBV7-7
j_call: TRBJ2-2
clone_size: .

cdr3_nt: TGTGCCAGCAGTCGGACAGGCTCCTACGAGCAGTACTTC
cdr3_aa: CASSRTGSYEQYF
d_call: TRBD1
v_call: TRBV6-5
j_call: TRBJ2-7
clone_size: .

cdr3_nt: TGTGCCAGCAGTAAAACTCGACAGGAAGAGACCCAGTACTTC
cdr3_aa: CASSKTRQEETQYF
d_call: .
v_call: TRBV6-5
j_call: TRBJ2-5
clone_size: .

cdr3_nt: TGTGCCAGCAGTGAACAGGGGGCTGGAAACACCATATATTTT
cdr3_aa: CASSEQGAGNTIYF
d_call: TRBD1
v_call: TRBV2
j_call: TRBJ1-3
clone_size: .

cdr3_nt: TGCAGCGTTCGGACAGGGGGCACTGAAGCTTTCTTT
cdr3_aa: CSVRTGGTEAFF
d_call: TRBD1
v_call: TRBV29-1
j_call: TRBJ1-1
clone_size: few

cdr3_nt: TGTGCCAGCAGTAAAGAGCCGGGACAGACCTACGAGCAGTACTTC
cdr3_aa: CASSKEPGQTYEQYF
d_call: TRBD1
v_call: TRBV6-4
j_call: TRBJ2-7
clone_size: few

cdr3_nt: TGTGCCACCCGGACAGTCGATAGCAATCAGCCCCAGCATTTT
cdr3_aa: CATRTVDSNQPQHF
d_call: .
v_call: TRBV2
j_call: TRBJ1-5
clone_size: .

cdr3_nt: TGCGCCAGCAGCACTGGACGGCCGGCGAGCACAGATACGCAGTATTTT
cdr3_aa: CASSTGRPASTDTQYF
d_call: .
v_call: TRBV5-1
j_call: TRBJ2-3
clone_size: .

cdr3_nt: TGTGCCAGCAGTTTAGTTCAGAGCTCCTACAATGAGCAGTTCTTC
cdr3_aa: CASSLVQSSYNEQFF
d_call: .
v_call: TRBV27
j_call: TRBJ2-1
clone_size: .

cdr3_nt: TGTGCCATCAGTGAGTCGAGAGGGGGGGGACAGCCCCAGCATTTT
cdr3_aa: CAISESRGGGQPQHF
d_call: .
v_call: TRBV10-3
j_call: TRBJ1-5
clone_size: .

cdr3_nt: TGCGCCAGCAGCCTGTCGTTAACTAGCGTATCCTACGAGCAGTACTTC
cdr3_aa: CASSLSLTSVSYEQYF
d_call: TRBD2
v_call: TRBV5-1
j_call: TRBJ2-7
clone_size: .

cdr3_nt: TGCGCCAGCAGCCCGGGACAGGGGGCATTAGTGAACACTGAAGCTTTCTTT
cdr3_aa: CASSPGQGALVNTEAFF
d_call: TRBD1
v_call: TRBV5-1
j_call: TRBJ1-1
clone_size: .

cdr3_nt: TGTGCCAGCGGTAGGGGGACAGGGGGCACAGATACGCAGTATTTT
cdr3_aa: CASGRGTGGTDTQYF
d_call: TRBD1
v_call: TRBV6-5
j_call: TRBJ2-3
clone_size: .

cdr3_nt: TGCGCCAGCAGCTTGTCCCCGAACGAGCCCCAGCATTTT
cdr3_aa: CASSLSPNEPQHF
d_call: .
v_call: TRBV5-1
j_call: TRBJ1-5
clone_size: few

cdr3_nt: TGTGCCACCAGCACCGAAAGGGGGGCGATGGGGAACATTCAGTACTTC
cdr3_aa: CATSTERGAMGNIQYF
d_call: .
v_call: TRBV15
j_call: TRBJ2-4
clone_size: .

cdr3_nt: TGCGCCAGCAGCTTCATAGCGGGAGTCCGGAATGAGCAGTTCTTC
cdr3_aa: CASSFIAGVRNEQFF
d_call: TRBD2
v_call: TRBV5-1
j_call: TRBJ2-1
clone_size: .

cdr3_nt: TGCGCCAGCAGTACCGGGACAGGGCGTGAAAAACTGTTTTTT
cdr3_aa: CASSTGTGREKLFF
d_call: TRBD1
v_call: TRBV5-1
j_call: TRBJ1-4
clone_size: .

cdr3_nt: TGTGCCAGCAGCCTCCTCGGGACTTCTTACGAGCAGTACTTC
cdr3_aa: CASSLLGTSYEQYF
d_call: .
v_call: TRBV6-5
j_call: TRBJ2-7
clone_size: .

cdr3_nt: TGTGCCAGCAGCCGCGGGAGGGGTCAAGCGGCCCCCGGGGAGCTGTTTTTT
cdr3_aa: CASSRGRGQAAPGELFF
d_call: TRBD2
v_call: TRBV7-3
j_call: TRBJ2-2
clone_size: .

cdr3_nt: TGTGCCTGGAGTGTACCGGACAGGGGGAGTGAAAAACTGTTTTTT
cdr3_aa: CAWSVPDRGSEKLFF
d_call: TRBD1
v_call: TRBV30
j_call: TRBJ1-4
clone_size: .

cdr3_nt: TGCGCCAGCAGCTCGACCGGGACTACCGAAGAGACCCAGTACTTC
cdr3_aa: CASSSTGTTEETQYF
d_call: TRBD2
v_call: TRBV5-1
j_call: TRBJ2-5
clone_size: .

cdr3_nt: TGCGCCAGCGCTTTAGGGGATTCCACTGAAGCTTTCTTT
cdr3_aa: CASALGDSTEAFF
d_call: .
v_call: TRBV5-1
j_call: TRBJ1-1
clone_size: .

cdr3_nt: TGTGCCAGCAGCGTAGGGAAAGGGGGTGTGGCAGATACGCAGTATTTT
cdr3_aa: CASSVGKGGVADTQYF
d_call: .
v_call: TRBV9
j_call: TRBJ2-3
clone_size: .

cdr3_nt: TGTGCCAGCAGCCCCGGTCGGTTGCATCGGGAGTACGAGCAGTACTTC
cdr3_aa: CASSPGRLHREYEQYF
d_call: .
v_call: TRBV5-4
j_call: TRBJ2-7
clone_size: once

cdr3_nt: TGTGCCAGCAGTTATTCCCCAGGGGAGGTCTACGAGCAGTACTTC
cdr3_aa: CASSYSPGEVYEQYF
d_call: .
v_call: TRBV6-5
j_call: TRBJ2-7
clone_size: .

cdr3_nt: TGTGCCAGCAGCTTGGCTAGCGGGAATCAAGAGACCCAGTACTTC
cdr3_aa: CASSLASGNQETQYF
d_call: TRBD2
v_call: TRBV7-2
j_call: TRBJ2-5
clone_size: .

cdr3_nt: TGTGCCAGCAGCGCCGGGGGTAGTCTTAAACTCTACGAGCAGTACTTC
cdr3_aa: CASSAGGSLKLYEQYF
d_call: .
v_call: TRBV27
j_call: TRBJ2-7
clone_size: .

cdr3_nt: TGTGCCAGCAGTGAGAGAGCGGGAGTAGAAGAGACCCAGTACTTC
cdr3_aa: CASSERAGVEETQYF
d_call: TRBD2
v_call: TRBV6-1
j_call: TRBJ2-5
clone_size: .

cdr3_nt: TGTGCCAGTAGTATAGATCTATCCGGGGAGCTGTTTTTT
cdr3_aa: CASSIDLSGELFF
d_call: .
v_call: TRBV19
j_call: TRBJ2-2
clone_size: .

cdr3_nt: TGTGCCAGCTCACCGCCGAACCCTAGCACAGATACGCAGTATTTT
cdr3_aa: CASSPPNPSTDTQYF
d_call: .
v_call: TRBV18
j_call: TRBJ2-3
clone_size: once

cdr3_nt: TGTGCCAGCAGCCGAAACCCCGCCGAGGTCGGCGAGCAGTACTTC
cdr3_aa: CASSRNPAEVGEQYF
d_call: .
v_call: TRBV27
j_call: TRBJ2-7
clone_size: .

cdr3_nt: TGTGCCAGCAGCCCCCCCGGAGTTACCGAGGCAAAACTGTTTTTT
cdr3_aa: CASSPPGVTEAKLFF
d_call: .
v_call: TRBV5-4
j_call: TRBJ1-4
clone_size: once